This T cell receptor (beta chain) is from a study of identifying expanded T cells in peripheral blood. Study results and limitations: Across healthy donors, higher total template counts meant significantly greater roughly two-week count variance.

With respect to this clone: The antigen is not known.

This table comes from immunoSEQ multiplex PCR, and its TCRdb copy is limited to in-frame clones, with some not included. The sample has roughly 96,000 clones; roughly 90% are singletons. CDR1 and CDR2 (germline): GTSNPN, SVGIG (reference sequence). V was trimmed by 4 bases and J by 3 bases, leaving 15 bases between them. This CDR3 contains 14 residues. The sequenced material came from blood. The chain joins TRBV30 to TRBJ1-1; D is unresolved. The source is a person aged 18-69 years in good health. Here the CDR3 reads CAWKQDMGYTEAFF. The DNA of the CDR3 is TGTGCCTGGAAGCAGGATATGGGTTACACTGAAGCTTTCTTT. Based on the CDR3 plus reference TRBV30 and TRBJ1-1, the full variable domain is SQTIHQWPATLVQPVGSPLSLECTVEGTSNPNLYWYRQAAGRGLQLLFYSVGIGQISSEVPQNLSASRPQDRQFILSSKKLLLSDSGFYLCAWKQDMGYTEAFFGQGTRLTVV.